A selection of T cell receptor beta chains follows, all from one sample in a study of T cell responses to AZD1222 COVID-19 vaccine. Clones were read by immunoSEQ multiplex PCR, and TCRdb kept only the in-frame ones, dropping some. Of about 110,000 clones in the sample, about nine tenths were seen once. The source material was peripheral blood, sampled on day 0 of AZD1222 vaccination. Receptor source: an adult in good health. Each CDR3 is given with its conserved first and last residue. Fields, in order: V gene, D gene, CDR3 protein. D genes are given only for firm matches.

>TRBV18|NA
CASSGGRDQPQHF
>TRBV19|TRBD1
CASSGTASSNQPQHF
>TRBV7-3|TRBD2
CASSFGTSGNNEQFF
>TRBV19|NA
CASGGTVNNPGELFF
>TRBV18|NA
CASSSGVGWGYEQYF
>TRBV29-1|TRBD1
CSVGDSQFF
>TRBV27|NA
CASSFGGGQGQPQHF
>TRBV2|NA
CASLRGNTEAFF
>TRBV11-3|NA
CASSWTLNTEAFF
>TRBV10-2|TRBD1
CASSDPGQGRSPLHF
>TRBV28|NA
CASSDSYEQYF
>TRBV20-1|TRBD1
CSARGTAEAFF
>TRBV19|TRBD1
CARGTGPYNEQFF
>TRBV12-5|TRBD1
CASGLVRDRAYGYTF